This section outlines one T cell receptor beta chain sequence together with its context. Original analysis: Reference gene primer amplification gave nucleated cell count estimates. Some clones are missing from TCRdb's copy, which holds only in-frame ones; the method was immunoSEQ multiplex PCR. V and J calls and clone size are as listed in that table; D and trimming were resolved from the DNA. Here the sample spans about 110,000 clones, around 80% being singletons. This record belongs to a study of blood T cell repertoires in COVID-19. Looking at the study overall: Samples representing acute and convalescent COVID-19 were sourced from the United States, Italy and Spain. From T cells, B-cell-depleted T cells, or PBMCs came the material, which was cDNA or gDNA.

Germline CDR1 is SNHLY and CDR2 is FYNNEI. The CDR3 spans 14 residues. Trimming cost V 4 bases and J 7 bases; bases outside gene matches: 9. The TCR was taken from a woman older than 75 with acute or convalescent COVID-19. The rearrangement links TRBV2 to TRBJ1-2, with 7 bases that match TRBD1. Sequenced input: peripheral blood. The CDR3 DNA follows: TGTGCCAGCAGTGTTGACAGGGCGGAGGGTGGCTACACCTTC. Translating gives CASSVDRAEGGYTF.